The present entry profiles one TCR beta chain with its context. The sample belongs to a study of T cell responses to AZD1222 COVID-19 vaccine. The CDR3 covers 14 residues. V lost 4 bases, J lost 0 bases, and 12 bases lay in between. Germline V lookup: CDR1 SQVTM, CDR2 ANQGSEA. The method was immunoSEQ multiplex PCR; TCRdb's version includes in-frame clones alone and lacks a portion of them. Of about 150,000 clones listed, about 85% are singletons. This TCR came from an adult who had recovered from COVID-19. Sequencing used peripheral blood, obtained after recovery from COVID-19. This chain links TRBV29-1 with TRBJ1-2; D is uncertain. CDR3 sequence (DNA): TGCAGCGTTGCCAGACCCGAAGCTAACTATGGCTACACCTTC. Its translation: CSVARPEANYGYTF.